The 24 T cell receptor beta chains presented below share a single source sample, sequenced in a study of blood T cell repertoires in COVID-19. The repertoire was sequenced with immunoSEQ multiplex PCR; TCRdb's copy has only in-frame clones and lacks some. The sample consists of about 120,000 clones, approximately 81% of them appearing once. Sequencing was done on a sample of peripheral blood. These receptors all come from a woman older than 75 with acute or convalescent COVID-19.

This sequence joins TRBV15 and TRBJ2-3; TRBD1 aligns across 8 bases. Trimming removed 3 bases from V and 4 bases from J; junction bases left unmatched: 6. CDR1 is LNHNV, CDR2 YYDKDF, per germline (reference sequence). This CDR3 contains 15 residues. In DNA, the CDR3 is TGTGCCACCAGCAGGCCGGGACAGGAGGCAGATACGCAGTATTTT. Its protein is CATSRPGQEADTQYF. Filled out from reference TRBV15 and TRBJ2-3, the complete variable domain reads DAMVIQNPRYQVTQFGKPVTLSCSQTLNHNVMYWYQQKSSQAPKLLFHYYDKDFNNEADTPDNFQSRRPNTSFCFLDIRSPGLGDTAMYLCATSRPGQEADTQYFGPGTRLTVL.

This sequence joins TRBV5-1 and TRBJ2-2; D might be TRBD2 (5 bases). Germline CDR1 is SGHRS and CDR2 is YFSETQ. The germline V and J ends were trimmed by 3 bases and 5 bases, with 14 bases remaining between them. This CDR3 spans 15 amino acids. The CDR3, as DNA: TGCGCCAGCAGCTCGTCGGGGTTTAGTACCGGGGAGCTGTTTTTT. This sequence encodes CASSSSGFSTGELFF.

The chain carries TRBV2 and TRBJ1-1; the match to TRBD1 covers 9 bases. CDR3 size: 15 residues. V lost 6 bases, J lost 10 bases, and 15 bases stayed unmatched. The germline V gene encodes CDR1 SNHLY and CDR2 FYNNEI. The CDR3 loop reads CASSQGQGLVVRAFF. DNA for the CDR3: TGTGCCAGCAGCCAGGGACAGGGTCTTGTGGTGAGAGCTTTCTTT.

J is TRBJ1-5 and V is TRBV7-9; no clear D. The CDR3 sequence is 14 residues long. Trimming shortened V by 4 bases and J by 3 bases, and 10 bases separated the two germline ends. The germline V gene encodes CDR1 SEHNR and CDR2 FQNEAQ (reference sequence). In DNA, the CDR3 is TGTGCCAGCAGCTGGGCAGGAATCAATCAGCCCCAGCATTTT. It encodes CASSWAGINQPQHF. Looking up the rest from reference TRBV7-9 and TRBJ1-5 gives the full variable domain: DTGVSQNPRHKITKRGQNVTFRCDPISEHNRLYWYRQTLGQGPEFLTYFQNEAQLEKSRLLSDRFSAERPKGSFSTLEIQRTEQGDSAMYLCASSWAGINQPQHFGDGTRLSIL.

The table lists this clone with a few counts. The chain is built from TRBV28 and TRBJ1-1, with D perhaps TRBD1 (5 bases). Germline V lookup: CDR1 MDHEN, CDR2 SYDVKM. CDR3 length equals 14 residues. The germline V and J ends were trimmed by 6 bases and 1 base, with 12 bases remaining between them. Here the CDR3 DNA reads TGTGCCAGCAGAAGCGGCGGGGGGAACACTGAAGCTTTCTTT. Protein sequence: CASRSGGGNTEAFF. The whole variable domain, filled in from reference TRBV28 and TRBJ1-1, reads DVKVTQSSRYLVKRTGEKVFLECVQDMDHENMFWYRQDPGLGLRLIYFSYDVKMKEKGDIPEGYSVSREKKERFSLILESASTNQTSMYLCASRSGGGNTEAFFGQGTRLTVV.

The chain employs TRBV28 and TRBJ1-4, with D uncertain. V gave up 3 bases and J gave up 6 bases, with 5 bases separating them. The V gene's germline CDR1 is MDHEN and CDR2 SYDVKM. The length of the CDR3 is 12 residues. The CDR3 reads CASSFSYEKLFF. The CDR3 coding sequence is TGTGCCAGCAGTTTCTCTTATGAAAAACTGTTTTTT. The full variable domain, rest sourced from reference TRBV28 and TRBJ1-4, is DVKVTQSSRYLVKRTGEKVFLECVQDMDHENMFWYRQDPGLGLRLIYFSYDVKMKEKGDIPEGYSVSREKKERFSLILESASTNQTSMYLCASSFSYEKLFFGSGTQLSVL.

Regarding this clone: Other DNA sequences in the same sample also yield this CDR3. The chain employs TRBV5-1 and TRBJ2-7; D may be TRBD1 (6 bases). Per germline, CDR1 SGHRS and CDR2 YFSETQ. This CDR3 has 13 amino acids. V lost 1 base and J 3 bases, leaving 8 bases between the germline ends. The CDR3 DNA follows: TGCGCCAGCAGCTTGAGAGGGGGCTACGAGCAGTACTTC. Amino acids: CASSLRGGYEQYF.

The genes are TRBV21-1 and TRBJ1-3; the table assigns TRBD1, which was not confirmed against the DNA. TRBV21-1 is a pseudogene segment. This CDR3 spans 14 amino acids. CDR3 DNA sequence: TGTGCCAGCAGCATCCGACAGGGGGCAGACACCATATATTTT. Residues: CASSIRQGADTIYF.

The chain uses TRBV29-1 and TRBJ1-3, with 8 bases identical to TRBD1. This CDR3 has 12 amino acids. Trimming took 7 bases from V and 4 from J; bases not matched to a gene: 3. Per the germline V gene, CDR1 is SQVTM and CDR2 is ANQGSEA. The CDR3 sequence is CSADRGGNTIYF. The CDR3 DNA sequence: TGCAGCGCCGACAGGGGCGGAAACACCATATATTTT.

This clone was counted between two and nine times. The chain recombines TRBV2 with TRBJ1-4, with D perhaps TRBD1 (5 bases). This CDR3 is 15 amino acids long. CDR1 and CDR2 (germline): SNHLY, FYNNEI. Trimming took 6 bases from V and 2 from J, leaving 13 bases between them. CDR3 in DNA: TGTGCCAGCAGGAACCTAGGGGTGACTAATGAAAAACTGTTTTTT. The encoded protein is CASRNLGVTNEKLFF.

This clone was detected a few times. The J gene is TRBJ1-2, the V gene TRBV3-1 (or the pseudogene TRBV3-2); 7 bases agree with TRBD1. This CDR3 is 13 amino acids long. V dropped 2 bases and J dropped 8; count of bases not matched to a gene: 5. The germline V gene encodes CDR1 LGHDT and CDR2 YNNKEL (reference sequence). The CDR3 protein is CASSQRQGYGYTF. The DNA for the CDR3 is TGTGCCAGCAGCCAACGACAGGGTTACGGCTACACCTTC.

CDR3: CASSFGGGGGNTIYF. CDR3 nucleotides: TGTGCCAGCAGTTTCGGGGGGGGAGGTGGAAACACCATATATTTT. The gene calls are TRBV6-9 and TRBJ1-3; perhaps TRBD1 as D (5 bases). In germline, CDR1 is MNHGY, CDR2 SVAAGI. Trimming removed 4 bases at V and 3 bases at J, with 13 bases between. This CDR3 has 15 amino acids.

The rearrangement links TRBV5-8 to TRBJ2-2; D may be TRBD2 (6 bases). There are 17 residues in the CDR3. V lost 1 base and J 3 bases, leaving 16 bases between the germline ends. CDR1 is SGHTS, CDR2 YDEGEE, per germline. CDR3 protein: CASSLNGGTHYTGELFF. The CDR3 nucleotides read TGTGCCAGCAGCTTGAACGGAGGGACGCATTACACCGGGGAGCTGTTTTTT.

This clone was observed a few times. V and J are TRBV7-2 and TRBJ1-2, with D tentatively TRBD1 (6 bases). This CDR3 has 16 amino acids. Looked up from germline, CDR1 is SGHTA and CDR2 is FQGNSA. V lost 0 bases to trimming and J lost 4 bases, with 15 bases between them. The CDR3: CASSLAGTPSGYGYTF. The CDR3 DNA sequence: TGTGCCAGCAGCTTAGCCGGGACACCGAGCGGCTATGGCTACACCTTC.

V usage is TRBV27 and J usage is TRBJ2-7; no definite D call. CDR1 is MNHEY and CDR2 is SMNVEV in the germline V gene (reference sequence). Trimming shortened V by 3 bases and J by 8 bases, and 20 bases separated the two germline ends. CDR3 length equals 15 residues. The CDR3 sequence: CASSLTGRSPTKQYF. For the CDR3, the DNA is TGTGCCAGCAGTTTGACTGGAAGATCCCCTACCAAGCAGTACTTC.

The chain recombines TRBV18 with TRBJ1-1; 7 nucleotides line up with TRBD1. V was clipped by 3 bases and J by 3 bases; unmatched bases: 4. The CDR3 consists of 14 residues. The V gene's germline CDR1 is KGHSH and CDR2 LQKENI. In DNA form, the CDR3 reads TGTGCCAGCTCACCCGCGACAGGGTACACTGAAGCTTTCTTT. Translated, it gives CASSPATGYTEAFF.

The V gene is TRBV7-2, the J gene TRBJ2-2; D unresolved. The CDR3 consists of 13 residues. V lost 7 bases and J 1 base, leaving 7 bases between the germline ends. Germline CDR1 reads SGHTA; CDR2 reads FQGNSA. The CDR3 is CASTPQNTGELFF. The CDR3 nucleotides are TGTGCCAGCACCCCCCAGAACACCGGGGAGCTGTTTTTT.

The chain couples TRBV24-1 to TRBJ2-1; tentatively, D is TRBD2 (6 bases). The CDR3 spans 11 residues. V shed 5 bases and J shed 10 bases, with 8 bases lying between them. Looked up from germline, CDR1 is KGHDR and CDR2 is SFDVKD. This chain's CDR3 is CATSVAGEQFF. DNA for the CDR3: TGTGCCACCAGTGTGGCGGGAGAGCAGTTCTTC.

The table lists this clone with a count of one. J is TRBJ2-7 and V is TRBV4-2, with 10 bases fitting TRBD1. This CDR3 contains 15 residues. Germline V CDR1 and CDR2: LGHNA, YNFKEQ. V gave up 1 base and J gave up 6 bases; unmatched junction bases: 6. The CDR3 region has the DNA TGTGCCAGCAGCCAAGTGGGGACAGGGGAGGCCGAGCAGTACTTC. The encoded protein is CASSQVGTGEAEQYF.

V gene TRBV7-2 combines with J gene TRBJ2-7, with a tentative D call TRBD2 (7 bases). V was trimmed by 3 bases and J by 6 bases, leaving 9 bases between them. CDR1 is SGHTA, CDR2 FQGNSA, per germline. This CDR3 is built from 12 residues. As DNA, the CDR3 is TGTGCCAGCAGCTTTAGGGGGGGCGAGCAGTACTTC. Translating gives CASSFRGGEQYF.

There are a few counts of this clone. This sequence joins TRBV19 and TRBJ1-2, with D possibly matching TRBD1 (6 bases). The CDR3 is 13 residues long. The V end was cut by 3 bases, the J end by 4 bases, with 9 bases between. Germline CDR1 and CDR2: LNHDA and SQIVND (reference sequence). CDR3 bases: TGTGCCAGTAGTATCCGCAGGGGCTATGGCTACACCTTC. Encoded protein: CASSIRRGYGYTF.

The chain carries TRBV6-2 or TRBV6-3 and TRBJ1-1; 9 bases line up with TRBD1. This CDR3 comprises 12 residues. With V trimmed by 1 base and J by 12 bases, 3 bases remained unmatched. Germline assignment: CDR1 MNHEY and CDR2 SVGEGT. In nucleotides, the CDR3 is TGTGCCAGCAGTTACTTGGGACAGGGATCTTTCTTT. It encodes CASSYLGQGSFF.

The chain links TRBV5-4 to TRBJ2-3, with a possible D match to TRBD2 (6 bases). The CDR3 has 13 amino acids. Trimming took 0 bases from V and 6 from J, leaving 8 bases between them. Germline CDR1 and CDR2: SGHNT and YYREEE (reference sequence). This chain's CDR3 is CASSLVRGDTQYF. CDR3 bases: TGTGCCAGCAGCTTGGTCCGGGGGGATACGCAGTATTTT.

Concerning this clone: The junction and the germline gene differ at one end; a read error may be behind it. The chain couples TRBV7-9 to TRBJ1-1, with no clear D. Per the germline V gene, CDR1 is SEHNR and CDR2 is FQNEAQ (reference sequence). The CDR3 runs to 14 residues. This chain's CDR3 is CATSPLAGNTEAFF. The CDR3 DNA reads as TGTGCCACCAGCCCCCTTGCAGGGAACACTGAAGCTTTCTTT.